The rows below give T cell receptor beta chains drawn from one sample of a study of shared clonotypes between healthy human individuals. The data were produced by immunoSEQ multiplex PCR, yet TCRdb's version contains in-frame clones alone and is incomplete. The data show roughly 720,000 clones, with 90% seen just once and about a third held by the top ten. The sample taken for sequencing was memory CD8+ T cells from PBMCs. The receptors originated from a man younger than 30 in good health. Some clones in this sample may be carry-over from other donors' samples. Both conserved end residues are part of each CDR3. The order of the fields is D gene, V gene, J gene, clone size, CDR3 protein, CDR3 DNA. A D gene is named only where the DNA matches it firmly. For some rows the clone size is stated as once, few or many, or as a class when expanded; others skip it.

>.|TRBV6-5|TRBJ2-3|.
CASSYSISGDTQYF
TGTGCCAGCAGTTACTCGATTTCCGGAGATACGCAGTATTTT
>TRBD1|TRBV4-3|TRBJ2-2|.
CASSQGQGVMTGELFF
TGCGCCAGCAGCCAGGGACAGGGGGTTATGACCGGGGAGCTGTTTTTT
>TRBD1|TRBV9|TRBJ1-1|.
CASSEWGQGANTEAFF
TGTGCCAGCAGCGAATGGGGACAGGGCGCGAACACTGAAGCTTTCTTT
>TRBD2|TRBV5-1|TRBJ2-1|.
CASGRDSTYNEQFF
TGCGCCAGCGGGAGGGACTCGACGTACAATGAGCAGTTCTTC
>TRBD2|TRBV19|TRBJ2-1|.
CASSPGREYNEQFF
TGTGCCAGTAGTCCTGGGAGGGAATACAATGAGCAGTTCTTC
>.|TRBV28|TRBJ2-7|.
CASSPNYEQYF
TGTGCCAGCAGCCCGAACTACGAGCAGTACTTC
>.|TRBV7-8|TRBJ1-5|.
CASSLPGRTRGFGPQHF
TGTGCCAGCAGCCTTCCGGGTCGGACACGGGGTTTCGGGCCCCAGCATTTT
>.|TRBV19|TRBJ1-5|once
CASSGAGNQPQHF
TGTGCCAGTAGTGGGGCAGGGAACCAGCCCCAGCATTTT
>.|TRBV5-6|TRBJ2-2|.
CASSQGGGELFF
TGTGCCAGCAGCCAGGGGGGCGGGGAGCTGTTTTTT
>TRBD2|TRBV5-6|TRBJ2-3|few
CASTVAGGSDTQYF
TGTGCCAGCACGGTAGCGGGAGGCTCAGATACGCAGTATTTT
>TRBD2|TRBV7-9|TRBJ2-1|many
CASSSLAGAVNEQFF
TGTGCCAGCAGCTCCTTAGCGGGAGCGGTCAATGAGCAGTTCTTC
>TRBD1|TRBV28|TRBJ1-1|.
CASSRGLGNTEAFF
TGTGCCAGCAGCAGGGGGCTTGGGAACACTGAAGCTTTCTTT
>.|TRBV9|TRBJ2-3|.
CASSVATTDTQYF
TGTGCCAGCAGCGTAGCTACCACAGATACGCAGTATTTT
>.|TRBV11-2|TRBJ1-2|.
CASSLGTGGSYTF
TGTGCCAGCAGCTTGGGAACTGGGGGTAGCTACACCTTC
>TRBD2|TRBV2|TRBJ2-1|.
CASSGLAGGIEQFF
TGTGCCAGCAGCGGACTAGCGGGAGGAATTGAGCAGTTCTTC
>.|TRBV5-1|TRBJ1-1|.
CASNPGASGAQGNTEAFF
TGCGCCAGCAATCCGGGGGCTTCGGGGGCGCAGGGGAACACTGAAGCTTTCTTT
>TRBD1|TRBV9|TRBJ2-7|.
CASSAEQGPGPEQYF
TGTGCCAGCAGCGCAGAACAGGGGCCTGGGCCCGAGCAGTACTTC
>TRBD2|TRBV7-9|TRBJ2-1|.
CASSGGSGSSNEQFF
TGTGCCAGCAGCGGTGGGAGCGGGAGCTCCAATGAGCAGTTCTTC
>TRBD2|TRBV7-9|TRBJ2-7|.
CASSPPRSGSKYEQYF
TGTGCCAGCAGCCCTCCCCGGAGCGGGAGTAAATACGAGCAGTACTTC
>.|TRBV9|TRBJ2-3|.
CASSPQRVANTQYF
TGTGCCAGCAGCCCCCAGCGGGTAGCAAATACGCAGTATTTT
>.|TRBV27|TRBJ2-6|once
CASSPRRVGSGANVLTF
TGTGCCAGCAGTCCCCGGCGAGTGGGCTCTGGGGCCAACGTCCTGACTTTC
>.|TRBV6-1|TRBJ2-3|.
CASSEPRQVEDTQYF
TGTGCCAGCAGTGAACCCCGACAGGTGGAAGATACGCAGTATTTT
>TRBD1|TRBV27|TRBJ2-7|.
CASSSGQGAYEQYF
TGTGCCAGCAGTTCGGGACAGGGGGCCTACGAGCAGTACTTC
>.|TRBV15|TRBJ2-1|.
CATSSDPGPRYNEQFF
TGTGCCACCAGCAGTGACCCGGGACCAAGATACAATGAGCAGTTCTTC
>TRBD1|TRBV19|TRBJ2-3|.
CASSLRDRGADTQYF
TGTGCCAGTAGTCTCCGGGACAGGGGGGCAGATACGCAGTATTTT
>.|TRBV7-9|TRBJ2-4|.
CASSTPDKAKNIQYF
TGTGCCAGCAGCACTCCGGACAAGGCCAAAAACATTCAGTACTTC
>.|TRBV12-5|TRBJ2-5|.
CASGSGRTQYF
TGTGCTAGTGGTTCGGGTCGAACCCAGTACTTC
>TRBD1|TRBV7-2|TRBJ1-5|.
CASSLEGDSPLHF
TGTGCCAGCAGCTTAGAGGGGGACAGCCCTCTGCATTTT
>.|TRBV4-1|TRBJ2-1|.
CASSQEGHSSYNEQFF
TGCGCCAGCAGCCAAGAAGGACACTCCTCCTACAATGAGCAGTTCTTC
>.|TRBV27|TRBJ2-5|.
CASSPRQERETQYF
TGTGCCAGCAGTCCCAGACAGGAGCGTGAGACCCAGTACTTC
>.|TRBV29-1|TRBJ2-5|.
CSVERGQETQYF
TGCAGCGTTGAAAGGGGCCAAGAGACCCAGTACTTC
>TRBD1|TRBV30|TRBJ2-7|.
CAWTPRDRAAYEQYF
TGTGCCTGGACGCCTCGGGACAGGGCCGCCTACGAGCAGTACTTC
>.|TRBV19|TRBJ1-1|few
CASKDGNTEAFF
TGTGCCAGTAAAGACGGGAACACTGAAGCTTTCTTT
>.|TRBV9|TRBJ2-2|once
CASSAPKPGELFF
TGTGCCAGCAGCGCACCGAAGCCCGGGGAGCTGTTTTTT
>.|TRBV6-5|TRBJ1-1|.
CASSYSAARNTEAFF
TGTGCCAGCAGTTACTCGGCAGCTAGGAACACTGAAGCTTTCTTT
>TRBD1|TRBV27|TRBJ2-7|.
CASSDRDRVYEQYF
TGTGCCAGCAGTGACCGGGACAGGGTCTACGAGCAGTACTTC
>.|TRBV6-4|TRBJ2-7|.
CASRTVSSYEQYF
TGTGCCAGCAGGACGGTTAGCTCCTACGAGCAGTACTTC
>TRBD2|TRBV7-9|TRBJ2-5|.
CASGGREGPETQYF
TGTGCCAGCGGCGGGCGGGAGGGCCCGGAGACCCAGTACTTC
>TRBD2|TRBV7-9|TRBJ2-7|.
CASSLGFLASGNQVEQYF
TGTGCCAGCAGCTTAGGGTTTTTGGCTAGCGGGAACCAAGTTGAGCAGTACTTC
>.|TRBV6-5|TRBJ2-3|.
CASSADTQYF
TGTGCCAGCTCGGCCGATACGCAGTATTTT
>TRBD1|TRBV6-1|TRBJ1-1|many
CASSQGQGVKEAFF
TGTGCCAGCAGCCAAGGACAGGGTGTTAAGGAAGCTTTCTTT
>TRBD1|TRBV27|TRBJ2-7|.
CASSWDRASYEQYF
TGTGCCAGCAGTTGGGACAGGGCATCCTACGAGCAGTACTTC
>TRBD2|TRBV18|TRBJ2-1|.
CASSPPAGLAGLITYNEQFF
TGTGCCAGCTCACCACCGGCTGGACTAGCGGGATTAATCACCTACAATGAGCAGTTCTTC
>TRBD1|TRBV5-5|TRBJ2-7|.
CASGDRGRREQYF
TGTGCCAGCGGCGACAGGGGGCGCCGAGAGCAGTACTTC
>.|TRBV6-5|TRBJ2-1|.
CASSHGGVHEQFF
TGTGCCAGCAGCCACGGAGGGGTACATGAGCAGTTCTTC
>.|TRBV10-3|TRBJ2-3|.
CAITDTDTQYF
TGTGCCATCACAGACACAGATACGCAGTATTTT
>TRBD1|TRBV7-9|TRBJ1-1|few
CASKGAEAFF
TGTGCCAGCAAGGGGGCCGAAGCTTTCTTT
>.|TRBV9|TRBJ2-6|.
CASSVSGANVLTF
TGTGCCAGCAGCGTATCTGGGGCCAACGTCCTGACTTTC
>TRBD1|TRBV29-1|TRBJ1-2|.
CSVEGGTGTGDTWGYTF
TGCAGCGTTGAAGGCGGTACCGGGACAGGAGACACCTGGGGCTACACCTTC
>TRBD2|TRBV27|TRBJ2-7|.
CASSRLLAGGPIEQYF
TGTGCCAGCAGCCGCCTCCTGGCGGGAGGGCCTATCGAGCAGTACTTC
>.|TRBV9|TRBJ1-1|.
CASSPNPRGSEAFF
TGTGCCAGCAGCCCCAACCCGAGGGGCAGTGAAGCTTTCTTT
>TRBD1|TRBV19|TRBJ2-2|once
CASSDRTGHTGELFF
TGTGCCAGTAGTGACAGGACAGGGCACACCGGGGAGCTGTTTTTT
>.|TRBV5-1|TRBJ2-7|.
CASSSPGYYEQYF
TGCGCCAGCAGCTCCCCCGGATACTACGAGCAGTACTTC
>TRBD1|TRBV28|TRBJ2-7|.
CASSPISTGGEVDEQYF
TGTGCCAGCAGCCCGATCTCCACAGGGGGCGAAGTTGACGAGCAGTACTTC